This passage covers 13 T cell receptor beta chains from one sample sequenced in a study of OX40 agonist ivuxolimab in advanced cancers. The assay was immunoSEQ multiplex PCR, and TCRdb's table has in-frame clones only and misses some. Seen here are approximately 110,000 clones, roughly 92% observed once, and the top ten hold under 0.95%. The sequencing used CD4+ or CD8+ T cells sorted from blood, collected in a trial of the OX40 agonist ivuxolimab. These receptor sequences come from an adult with an advanced solid tumor such as melanoma, head and neck, liver or kidney cancer.

The chain couples TRBV13 to TRBJ1-1, with D possibly being TRBD1 (5 bases). CDR1 and CDR2 (germline): PRHDT, FYEKMQ (reference sequence). The V end lost 10 bases, the J end lost 1 base, and 10 bases lay between the germline ends. The CDR3 contains 12 residues. The CDR3, as DNA: TGTGCCACCGCAACAGGGAACACTGAAGCTTTCTTT. Amino acids: CATATGNTEAFF.

The chain uses TRBV7-8 and TRBJ1-4, with 8 nucleotides matching TRBD1. Germline values: CDR1 SGHVS, CDR2 FQNEAQ. The CDR3 has 16 residues. Trimming at V came to 3 bases and at J to 8 bases, leaving 11 bases not matched to a gene. The CDR3 region is CASSFNARTGWEKLFF. Written as DNA, the CDR3 is TGTGCCAGCAGCTTCAACGCCAGGACAGGGTGGGAAAAACTGTTTTTT.

The chain links TRBV7-6 to TRBJ2-5; 10 nucleotides line up with TRBD2. The CDR3 consists of 19 residues. Trimming removed 2 bases from V and 1 base from J; junction bases left unmatched: 13. The germline gives CDR1 SGHVS, CDR2 FNYEAQ. The CDR3 bases are TGTGCCAGCAGCTTAAGGCGGTCTAGCGGGAGTGGGGGCCAAGAGACCCAGTACTTC. Amino acid sequence: CASSLRRSSGSGGQETQYF.

The V and J genes are TRBV27 and TRBJ1-1, with a weak D call TRBD1 (5 bases). Trimming cost V 7 bases and J 5 bases, with 14 bases left between them. This CDR3 spans 13 amino acids. Germline CDR1 reads MNHEY; CDR2 reads SMNVEV (reference sequence). The CDR3 loop reads CASIQSKGTEAFF. CDR3 DNA: TGTGCCAGCATTCAATCAAAGGGGACTGAAGCTTTCTTT.

The chain uses TRBV5-4 and TRBJ2-3; 8 bases line up with TRBD2. The J segment lost 0 bases and the V segment lost 4 bases, leaving 7 bases of the junction unmatched. The CDR3 runs 16 residues. Germline V gene lookup returns CDR1 SGHNT and CDR2 YYREEE (reference sequence). The CDR3 DNA reads TGTGCCAGCAGCCGACGGACTAGCACTAGCACAGATACGCAGTATTTT. Translated, it gives CASSRRTSTSTDTQYF.

The CDR3 region has the DNA TGTGCCAGCAGCCTATATCCGGGGGACTATGGCTACACCTTC. Translated: CASSLYPGDYGYTF. The V call is TRBV7-9, the J call TRBJ1-2; TRBD1 is a possible D gene (5 bases). The CDR3 covers 14 residues. Deletions cut 5 bases from V and 3 bases from J, with 13 bases between. Germline V gene sequence: CDR1 SEHNR, CDR2 FQNEAQ (reference sequence).

CDR3 in DNA: TGTGCCACCAGCAGAGGAGGGGGCATCGGTGAAAAACTGTTTTTT. Translating it yields CATSRGGGIGEKLFF. The rearrangement links TRBV15 to TRBJ1-4; 7 bases fit TRBD1. This CDR3 region has 15 residues. From germline, CDR1 is LNHNV and CDR2 YYDKDF (reference sequence). The V gene end was trimmed by 1 base and the J gene end by 7 bases; junction bases not matched to a gene: 6.

V gene TRBV18 combines with J gene TRBJ1-5; D unresolved. CDR3 length: 13 amino acids. V shed 2 bases and J shed 5 bases, with 7 bases lying between them. In germline, CDR1 is KGHSH, CDR2 LQKENI. The CDR3 reads CASSPEEDQPQHF. The CDR3 DNA sequence: TGTGCCAGCTCACCAGAAGAAGATCAGCCCCAGCATTTT.

Note on this clone: Its ends do not fully match the called genes, so a read error is possible. Other DNA sequences in this specimen translate into the identical CDR3. The chain couples TRBV27 to TRBJ1-5; D not resolved. The CDR3 sequence is 14 residues long. Germline CDR1 is MNHEY and CDR2 is SMNVEV (reference sequence). This chain's CDR3 is CASSLSLTAVAQHF. The CDR3 bases are TGCGCCAGCAGTTTATCTTTAACCGCCGTGGCCCAGCATTTT.

The CDR3 nucleotides are TGCGCCAGCAGCCCGACTAGCGCCAACGATGAGCAGTTCTTC. This codes for CASSPTSANDEQFF. The V and J genes are TRBV5-1 and TRBJ2-1; the match to TRBD2 covers 8 bases. CDR1 SGHRS and CDR2 YFSETQ come from the germline V gene. After removal of 4 bases from V and 8 bases from J, the junction contained 8 bases not matched to a gene. The CDR3 runs 14 residues.

The CDR3 is CASSLGTSGSRGEPQYF. In DNA form, the CDR3 reads TGTGCCAGCAGCTTAGGGACTAGCGGGAGCAGGGGGGAACCCCAGTACTTC. This chain connects TRBV11-2 to TRBJ2-5, with TRBD2 matching over 13 bases. The V segment lost 1 base and the J segment 9 bases; nucleotides outside the gene matches: 11. The CDR3 runs to 17 residues. Germline assignment: CDR1 SGHAT and CDR2 FQNNGV.

The rearrangement uses TRBV28 and TRBJ1-5; perhaps TRBD1 as D (6 bases). V lost 6 bases to trimming and J lost 2 bases, with 11 bases between them. The CDR3 extends over 14 amino acids. Germline V gene lookup returns CDR1 MDHEN and CDR2 SYDVKM. CDR3 bases: TGTGCCAGCAGGGTAGGGGGGGGCAATCAGCCCCAGCATTTT. Amino acid sequence: CASRVGGGNQPQHF.

This sequence joins TRBV2 and TRBJ2-7; 11 bases are a match to TRBD2. The CDR3 consists of 15 residues. Germline trimming cut 0 bases from V and 4 bases from J; bases unmatched to any gene: 2. The germline V gene encodes CDR1 SNHLY and CDR2 FYNNEI. The CDR3 coding sequence is TGTGCCAGCAGTGAAGCGGGACTAGCGGTTTACGAGCAGTACTTC. Amino acid sequence: CASSEAGLAVYEQYF. The whole variable domain, remainder taken from reference TRBV2 and TRBJ2-7, is EPEVTQTPSHQVTQMGQEVILRCVPISNHLYFYWYRQILGQKVEFLVSFYNNEISEKSEIFDDQFSVERPDGSNFTLKIRSTKLEDSAMYFCASSEAGLAVYEQYFGPGTRLTVT.